This T cell receptor beta chain was sequenced for a study of blood T cell repertoires in COVID-19. This clone was detected once. The study assigned cohorts using participant-reported clinical history. Assay: immunoSEQ multiplex PCR; the TCRdb copy retains only in-frame clones and omits some. The sample has about 200,000 clones; roughly 90% are singletons. The CDR3 totals 17 residues. CDR1 is LGHNA and CDR2 is YNFKEQ in the germline V gene. The ends lost 4 bases at V and 4 bases at J; junction bases unmatched: 5. This TCR derives from a woman in her twenties or thirties who had been exposed to COVID-19. The sample taken for sequencing was PBMCs or T cells enriched from blood (not recorded which). The chain combines TRBV4-2 with TRBJ2-4; 15 nucleotides agree with TRBD2. CDR3: CASSRLGTSGGKNIQYF. In nucleotides, the CDR3 is TGTGCCAGCAGCCGCCTCGGGACTAGCGGGGGGAAAAACATTCAGTACTTC.